The 10 T cell receptor beta chains given below trace back to one sample, sequenced in a study of cytomegalovirus exposure and HLA in healthy donors. PCR used 60 Vbeta primers and 13 Jbeta primers. Produced via immunoSEQ multiplex PCR; TCRdb's table is partial and in-frame only. The sample has 120,000 to 150,000 clones, about 66% seen once. Sequenced input: PBMCs. These receptors all come from a male donor in good health and CMV-seronegative.

The chain is built from TRBV6-8 and TRBJ2-7; D may be TRBD1 (8 bases). The germline V gene has CDR1 MNHGY and CDR2 SAAAGT. V lost 6 bases, J lost 2 bases, and 20 bases lay in between. This CDR3 spans 16 amino acids. CDR3 sequence (DNA): TGTGCCAGCAGACAGGGGGGGATGCCTCCCCCCTACGAGCAGTACTTC. Protein sequence: CASRQGGMPPPYEQYF.

The V call is TRBV19, the J call TRBJ1-2; D is perhaps TRBD1 (6 bases). V dropped 5 bases and J dropped 6 bases, with 13 bases sitting between them. The V gene's germline CDR1 is LNHDA and CDR2 SQIVND (reference sequence). The CDR3 has 13 residues. The CDR3 DNA sequence: TGTGCCAGTAGTCTATGGACAGTAGATGGCTACACCTTC. This codes for CASSLWTVDGYTF.

The chain has TRBV6-6 and TRBJ2-1; TRBD1 matches 8 bases. The CDR3 loop spans 13 amino acids. Losses at the gene ends were 2 bases for V and 8 bases for J; bases not matched to a gene: 2. From germline, CDR1 is MNHNY and CDR2 SVGAGI (reference sequence). DNA of the CDR3: TGTGCCAGCAGTTACGACAGGGGCTATGAGCAGTTCTTC. Translation gives CASSYDRGYEQFF.

The rearrangement joins TRBV11-2 to TRBJ1-2, with 9 bases identical to TRBD1. Trimming took 5 bases from V and 4 from J; bases not matched to a gene: 8. CDR1 is SGHAT and CDR2 is FQNNGV in the germline V gene. This CDR3 contains 15 residues. The DNA of the CDR3 is TGTGCCAGCAGCCTTAACAGGGGGCACGGCTATGGCTACACCTTC. Encoded protein: CASSLNRGHGYGYTF.

The chain carries TRBV7-9 and TRBJ2-1; 7 bases are a match to TRBD2. Germline CDR1 SEHNR, CDR2 FQNEAQ (reference sequence). V shed 0 bases, J shed 4 bases, and the junction held 0 bases outside the gene matches. The CDR3 is made up of 14 amino acids. The DNA for the CDR3 is TGTGCCAGCAGCTTAGCGGGGGGGTACAATGAGCAGTTCTTC. It translates to CASSLAGGYNEQFF.

This chain joins TRBV11-2 and TRBJ2-5; 7 bases map to TRBD1. This CDR3 spans 14 amino acids. Germline-derived CDR1 and CDR2 are SGHAT and FQNNGV. V dropped 5 bases and J dropped 3; count of bases not matched to a gene: 6. The CDR3 bases are TGTGCCAGCAGCCGGGACAGAGCCGAAGAGACCCAGTACTTC. Its protein is CASSRDRAEETQYF.

The rearrangement links TRBV5-4 to TRBJ1-1; weak D call: TRBD1 (6 bases). Per germline, CDR1 SGHNT and CDR2 YYREEE (reference sequence). The V end was cut by 4 bases, the J end by 7 bases, with 26 bases between. The CDR3 runs to 17 residues. CDR3: CASSPKQGEGTPGEAFF. In DNA, the CDR3 is TGTGCCAGCAGCCCTAAACAGGGAGAGGGAACACCGGGTGAAGCTTTCTTT.

This clone has a handful of counts. The V gene is TRBV5-1, the J gene TRBJ2-3; 7 bases fit TRBD1. The V gene end was trimmed by 3 bases and the J gene end by 4 bases; junction bases not matched to a gene: 8. Looked up from germline, CDR1 is SGHRS and CDR2 is YFSETQ. This CDR3 contains 15 residues. CDR3 bases: TGCGCCAGCAGCTCCGGACAGGAAGGGCCAGATACGCAGTATTTT. It specifies CASSSGQEGPDTQYF.

This clone was picked up a small number of times. The CDR3 nucleotides read TGTGCCAGCACCGCTTGGCGGCCTGGCGATGAGCAGTTCTTC. Encoded protein: CASTAWRPGDEQFF. This chain joins TRBV6-4 and TRBJ2-1, with D hard to call. CDR1 is MRHNA and CDR2 is SNTAGT in the germline V gene. The CDR3 is made up of 14 amino acids. The germline V and J ends were trimmed by 7 bases and 8 bases, with 18 bases remaining between them.

This clone was seen a single time. The rearrangement uses TRBV5-1 and TRBJ1-1; TRBD1 is a possible D gene (6 bases). With 4 bases removed from V and 1 base from J, the gap between germline ends came to 14 bases. This CDR3 is built from 15 residues. CDR1 SGHRS and CDR2 YFSETQ come from the germline V gene. The CDR3 region is CASSPRGHTNTEAFF. In nucleotides, the CDR3 is TGCGCCAGCAGCCCCCGGGGACACACGAACACTGAAGCTTTCTTT.